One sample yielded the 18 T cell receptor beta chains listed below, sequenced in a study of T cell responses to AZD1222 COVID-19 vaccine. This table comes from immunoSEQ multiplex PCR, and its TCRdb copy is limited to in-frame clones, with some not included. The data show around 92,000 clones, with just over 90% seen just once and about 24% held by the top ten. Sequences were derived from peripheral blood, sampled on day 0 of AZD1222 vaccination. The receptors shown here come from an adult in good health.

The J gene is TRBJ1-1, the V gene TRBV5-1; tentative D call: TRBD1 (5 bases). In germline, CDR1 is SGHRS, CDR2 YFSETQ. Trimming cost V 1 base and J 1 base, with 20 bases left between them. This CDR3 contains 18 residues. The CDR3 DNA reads TGCGCCAGCAGCTTGCCGACAGCGGGACCGGGGAGGAACACTGAAGCTTTCTTT. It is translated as CASSLPTAGPGRNTEAFF. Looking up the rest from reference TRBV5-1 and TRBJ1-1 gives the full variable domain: KAGVTQTPRYLIKTRGQQVTLSCSPISGHRSVSWYQQTPGQGLQFLFEYFSETQRNKGNFPGRFSGRQFSNSRSEMNVSTLELGDSALYLCASSLPTAGPGRNTEAFFGQGTRLTVV.

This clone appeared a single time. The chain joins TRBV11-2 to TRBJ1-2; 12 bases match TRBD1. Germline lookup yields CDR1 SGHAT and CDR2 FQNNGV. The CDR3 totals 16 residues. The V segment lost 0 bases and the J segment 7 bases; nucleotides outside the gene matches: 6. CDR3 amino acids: CASSLDLWDRGLGYTF. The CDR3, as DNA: TGTGCCAGCAGCTTAGATCTTTGGGACAGGGGGCTTGGCTACACCTTC.

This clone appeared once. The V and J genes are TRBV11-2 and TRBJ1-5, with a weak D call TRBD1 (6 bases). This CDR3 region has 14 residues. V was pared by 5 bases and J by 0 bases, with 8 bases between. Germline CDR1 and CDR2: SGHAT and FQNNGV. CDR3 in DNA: TGTGCCAGCAGCCGGACAGTTAGCAATCAGCCCCAGCATTTT. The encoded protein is CASSRTVSNQPQHF.

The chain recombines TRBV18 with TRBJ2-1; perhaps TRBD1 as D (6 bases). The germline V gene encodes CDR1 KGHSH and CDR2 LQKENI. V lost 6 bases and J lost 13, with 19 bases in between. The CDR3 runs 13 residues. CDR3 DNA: TGTGCCAGCTCGGTACAGGGAGCGGCGAGTCAGTTCTTC. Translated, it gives CASSVQGAASQFF. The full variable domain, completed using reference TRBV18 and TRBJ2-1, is NAGVMQNPRHLVRRRGQEARLRCSPMKGHSHVYWYRQLPEEGLKFMVYLQKENIIDESGMPKERFSAEFPKEGPSILRIQQVVRGDSAAYFCASSVQGAASQFFGPGTRLTVL.

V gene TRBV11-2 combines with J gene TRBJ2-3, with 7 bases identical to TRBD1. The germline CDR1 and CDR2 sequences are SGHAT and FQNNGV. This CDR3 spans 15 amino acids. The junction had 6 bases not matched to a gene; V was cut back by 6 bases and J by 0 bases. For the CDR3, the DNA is TGTGCCAGCAGTGACAGGGAAACTAGCACAGATACGCAGTATTTT. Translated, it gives CASSDRETSTDTQYF.

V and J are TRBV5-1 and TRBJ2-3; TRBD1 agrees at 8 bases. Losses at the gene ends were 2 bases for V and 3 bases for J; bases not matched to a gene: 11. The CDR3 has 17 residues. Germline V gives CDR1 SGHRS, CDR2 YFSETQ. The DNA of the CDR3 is TGCGCCAGCAGCTTCCGAAGGACAGGGCTTACTACAGATACGCAGTATTTT. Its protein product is CASSFRRTGLTTDTQYF.

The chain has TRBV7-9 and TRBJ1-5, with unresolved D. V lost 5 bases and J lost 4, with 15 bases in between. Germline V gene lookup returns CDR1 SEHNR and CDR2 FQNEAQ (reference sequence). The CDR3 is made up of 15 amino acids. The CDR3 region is CASSPIGEGNQPQHF. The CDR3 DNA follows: TGTGCCAGCAGCCCTATCGGAGAGGGAAATCAGCCCCAGCATTTT.

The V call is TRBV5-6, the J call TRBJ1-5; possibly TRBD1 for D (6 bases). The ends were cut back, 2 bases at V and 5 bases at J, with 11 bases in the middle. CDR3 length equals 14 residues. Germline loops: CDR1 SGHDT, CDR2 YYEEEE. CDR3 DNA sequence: TGTGCCAGCAGCTTCAGGGGAAGGGATCAGCCCCAGCATTTT. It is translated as CASSFRGRDQPQHF.

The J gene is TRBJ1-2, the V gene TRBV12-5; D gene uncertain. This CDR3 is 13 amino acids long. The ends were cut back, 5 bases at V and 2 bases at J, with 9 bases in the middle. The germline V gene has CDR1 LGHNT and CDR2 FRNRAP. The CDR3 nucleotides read TGTGCTAGTGGTCCGTCGGGGAACTATGGCTACACCTTC. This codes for CASGPSGNYGYTF.

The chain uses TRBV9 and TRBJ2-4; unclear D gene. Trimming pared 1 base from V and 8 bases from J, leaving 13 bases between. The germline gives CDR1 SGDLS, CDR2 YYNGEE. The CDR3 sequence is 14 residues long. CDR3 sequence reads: CASSVRRNGDIQYF. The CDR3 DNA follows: TGTGCCAGCAGCGTACGCAGGAATGGAGACATTCAGTACTTC. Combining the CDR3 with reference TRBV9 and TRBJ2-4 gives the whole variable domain DSGVTQTPKHLITATGQRVTLRCSPRSGDLSVYWYQQSLDQGLQFLIQYYNGEERAKGNILERFSAQQFPDLHSELNLSSLELGDSALYFCASSVRRNGDIQYFGAGTRLSVL.

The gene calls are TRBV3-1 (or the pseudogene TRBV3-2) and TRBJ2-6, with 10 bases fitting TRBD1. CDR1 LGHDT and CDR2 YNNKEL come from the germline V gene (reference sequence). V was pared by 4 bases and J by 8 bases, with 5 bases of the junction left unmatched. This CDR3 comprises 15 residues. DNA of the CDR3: TGTGCCAGCAGCCGCGACAGGGGGCATACCAACGTCCTGACTTTC. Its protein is CASSRDRGHTNVLTF.

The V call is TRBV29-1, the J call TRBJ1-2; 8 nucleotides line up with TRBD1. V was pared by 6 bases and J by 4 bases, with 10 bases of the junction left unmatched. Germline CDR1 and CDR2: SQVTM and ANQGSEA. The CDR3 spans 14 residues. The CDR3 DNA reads TGCAGCGTACAGGACAGGGCCCAGAGCTATGGCTACACCTTC. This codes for CSVQDRAQSYGYTF.

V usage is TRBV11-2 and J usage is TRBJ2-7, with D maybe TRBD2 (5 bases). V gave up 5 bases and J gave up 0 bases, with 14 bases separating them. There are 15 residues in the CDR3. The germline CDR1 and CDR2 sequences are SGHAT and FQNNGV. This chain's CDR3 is CASSSRGFSSYEQYF. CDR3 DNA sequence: TGTGCCAGCAGCAGCAGAGGGTTTAGCTCCTACGAGCAGTACTTC.

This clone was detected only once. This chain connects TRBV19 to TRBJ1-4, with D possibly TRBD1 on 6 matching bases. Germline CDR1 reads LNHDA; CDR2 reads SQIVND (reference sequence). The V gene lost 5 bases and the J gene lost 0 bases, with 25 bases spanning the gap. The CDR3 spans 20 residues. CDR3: CASSPTSQRQGPATNEKLFF. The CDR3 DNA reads TGTGCCAGTAGTCCTACCTCCCAGCGGCAGGGGCCCGCAACTAATGAAAAACTGTTTTTT. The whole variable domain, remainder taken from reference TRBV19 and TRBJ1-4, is DGGITQSPKYLFRKEGQNVTLSCEQNLNHDAMYWYRQDPGQGLRLIYYSQIVNDFQKGDIAEGYSVSREKKESFPLTVTSAQKNPTAFYLCASSPTSQRQGPATNEKLFFGSGTQLSVL.

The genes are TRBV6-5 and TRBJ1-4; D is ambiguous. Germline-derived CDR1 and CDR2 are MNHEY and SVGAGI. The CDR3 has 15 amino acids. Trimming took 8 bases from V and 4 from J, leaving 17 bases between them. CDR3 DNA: TGTGCCAGCCGACTCACGGAGGCAGTTAATGAAAAACTGTTTTTT. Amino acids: CASRLTEAVNEKLFF.

The CDR3 sequence is CASSDHGNTIYF. DNA of the CDR3: TGTGCCAGCAGTGATCATGGAAACACCATATATTTT. The rearrangement links TRBV6-1 to TRBJ1-3, with D uncertain. Trimming stripped 3 bases from V and 3 bases from J, with 3 bases between. Looked up from germline, CDR1 is MNHNS and CDR2 is SASEGT. This CDR3 comprises 12 residues.

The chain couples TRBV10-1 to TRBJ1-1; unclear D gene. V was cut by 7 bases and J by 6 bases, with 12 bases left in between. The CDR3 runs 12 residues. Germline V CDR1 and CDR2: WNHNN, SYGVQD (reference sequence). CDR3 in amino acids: CASKKRASEAFF. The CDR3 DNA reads TGCGCCAGCAAAAAAAGGGCCTCTGAAGCTTTCTTT.

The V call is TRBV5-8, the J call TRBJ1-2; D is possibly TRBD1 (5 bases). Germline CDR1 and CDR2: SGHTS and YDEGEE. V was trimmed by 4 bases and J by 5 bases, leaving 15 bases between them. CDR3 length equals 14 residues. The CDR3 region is CASSTPTVPYGYTF. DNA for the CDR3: TGTGCCAGCAGCACACCGACAGTCCCTTATGGCTACACCTTC.